These T cell receptor beta chains were read from a single sample in a study of tumor-infiltrating lymphocytes in oesophageal squamous cell carcinoma. In TCRdb, the PCR reads were re-called with MiXCR into one record per CDR3 protein. The data contain 24,000 or so distinct CDR3 sequences, roughly 35% of them seen just once; the ten biggest clones take up about 25%. Sequencing was performed on esophageal tumor tissue. Every receptor here comes from a male donor with esophageal squamous cell carcinoma. CDR3s include the opening cysteine and the closing phenylalanine or tryptophan. Each record gives: clone size, D gene, J gene, V gene, CDR3 DNA, CDR3 protein. The D gene is left open where the match is weak. Clone size appears in some rows only: once, few, many, or a class for an expanded clone.

>NA|NA|TRBJ2-3|TRBV7-2
TGTGCCAGCAGCTTAGGTCAGGTGGACACAGATACGCAGTATTTT
CASSLGQVDTDTQYF
>NA|NA|TRBJ2-5|TRBV24-1
TGTGCCACCAGTGACCCTGGGACGGACCAAGAGACCCAGTACTTC
CATSDPGTDQETQYF
>NA|NA|TRBJ1-1|TRBV6-1
TGTGCCAGCAGATCGGGGGGGAGGACTGAAGCTTTCTTT
CASRSGGRTEAFF
>NA|NA|TRBJ2-1|TRBV15
TGTGCCACCAGCAGAGGGAGCTTACTTCTTAAGAATGAGCAGTTCTTC
CATSRGSLLLKNEQFF
>few|NA|TRBJ1-5|TRBV2
TGTGCCAGCAGTGAAGACAGGGGCAATCAGCCCCAGCATTTT
CASSEDRGNQPQHF
>medium-sized|NA|TRBJ2-7|TRBV7-9
TGTGCCAGCAGCTTAGTCAGCAACTACTACAATGAGCAGTACTTC
CASSLVSNYYNEQYF
>NA|NA|TRBJ1-2|TRBV12-3/TRBV12-4
TGTGCCAGCACCTCAGAGAGCTATGGCTACACCTTC
CASTSESYGYTF
>few|TRBD1|TRBJ2-1|TRBV7-2
TGTGCCAGCAGCCTACCGGGACAGAAGGTCAATGAGCAGTTCTTC
CASSLPGQKVNEQFF
>many|NA|TRBJ2-5|TRBV6-8
TGTGCCAGCAGTCAATGGGCGAACCAGCTCCAAGAGACCCAGTACTTC
CASSQWANQLQETQYF
>NA|NA|TRBJ1-2|TRBV5-1
TGCGCCAGCAGCTTGGGTCGGGCGAAGGACTATGGCTACACCTTC
CASSLGRAKDYGYTF
>once|NA|TRBJ2-2|TRBV7-6
TGTGCTAGCAGGAGTCAGAACACCGGGGAGCTGTTTTTT
CASRSQNTGELFF
>medium-sized|TRBD2|TRBJ2-3|TRBV7-9
TGTGCCAGCAGCCGTGGGGCTAGCGGGAGGCCTAGCACAGATACGCAGTATTTT
CASSRGASGRPSTDTQYF
>NA|NA|TRBJ2-7|TRBV5-1
TGCGCCAGCAGCTTGCTGGCGGGCGTCTCCTACGAGCAGTACTTC
CASSLLAGVSYEQYF
>NA|TRBD1|TRBJ2-6|TRBV7-2
TGTGCCAGCAGCTTCCCCCGAGGGGGACAGGACCGCTCTGGGGCCAACGTCCTGACTTTC
CASSFPRGGQDRSGANVLTF
>NA|TRBD2|TRBJ2-1|TRBV7-2
TGTGCCAGCACCTTAGCGGCGGGAGCGAATGAGCAGTTCTTC
CASTLAAGANEQFF
>many|NA|TRBJ2-2|TRBV6-6
TGTGCCAGCAGTTACGCAGGGTTCGCGAACACCGGGGAGCTGTTTTTT
CASSYAGFANTGELFF
>few|TRBD1|TRBJ1-3|TRBV7-8
TGTGCCAGCAGCTTAAACAGGGACAGGGGAAACACCATATATTTT
CASSLNRDRGNTIYF
>NA|NA|TRBJ2-3|TRBV7-3
TGTGCCAGCTCCGAGGAAAGTAATACGCAGTATTTT
CASSEESNTQYF
>few|NA|TRBJ2-5|TRBV9
TGTGCCAGCAGCCCAAGTGGGGGGCGTGGGGAGACCCAGTACTTC
CASSPSGGRGETQYF
>NA|NA|TRBJ2-1|TRBV7-9
TGTGCCAGCAGCTTAATGGACCGCACCTACAATGAGCAGTTCTTC
CASSLMDRTYNEQFF
>NA|NA|TRBJ2-3|TRBV9
TGTGCCAGCAGCGTTGGGACCAATCCGGATACGCAGTATTTT
CASSVGTNPDTQYF
>NA|TRBD1|TRBJ2-1|TRBV28
TGTGCCACCGAACCGGGACAGGGGGCTTACAATGAGCAGTTCTTC
CATEPGQGAYNEQFF
>many|TRBD1|TRBJ2-6|TRBV7-3
TGTGCCAGCAGCCCTCAGACAGGGGCCGGGGCCAACGTCCTGACTTTC
CASSPQTGAGANVLTF
>NA|TRBD2|TRBJ2-7|TRBV7-2
TGTGCCAGCAGCCCCGGGGGGATCGAGCAGTACTTC
CASSPGGIEQYF
>few|TRBD2|TRBJ2-3|TRBV11-3
TGTGCCAGCAGCGGGGGCCTAGCGGGGGGGCCCGACACAGATACGCAGTATTTT
CASSGGLAGGPDTDTQYF
>few|TRBD1|TRBJ2-7|TRBV6-2/TRBV6-3
TGTGCCAGCAGGCGAAACTCCGGGACAGTCTACAATGAGCAGTACTTC
CASRRNSGTVYNEQYF
>NA|NA|TRBJ2-1|TRBV7-2
TGTGCCAGCAACCCGAGCTCCTACAATGAGCAGTTCTTC
CASNPSSYNEQFF
>many|TRBD1|TRBJ1-1|TRBV7-3
TGTGCCAGCAGCTTATCCAGGGGGACTGAAGCTTTCTTT
CASSLSRGTEAFF
>many|TRBD2|TRBJ2-7|TRBV11-2
TGTGCCAGCAGCTTAGCTGGACTAGCGGGGGGATACGAGCAGTACTTC
CASSLAGLAGGYEQYF
>NA|NA|TRBJ1-6|TRBV7-2
TGTGCCAGCAGCTTGCGTAACTCACCCCTCCACTTT
CASSLRNSPLHF
>NA|TRBD2|TRBJ2-1|TRBV7-3
TGTGCCAGCAGCTTAGAGCGGGAGTTCACTGAGCAGTTCTTC
CASSLEREFTEQFF
>medium-sized|NA|TRBJ2-7|TRBV7-9
TGTGCCAGCAGCTCACTGCGGTACGAGCAGTACTTC
CASSSLRYEQYF
>NA|TRBD2|TRBJ2-5|TRBV7-2
TGTGCCAGCAGCTTAAGGCCTAGCGGGAGAATGAGGCAAGAGACCCAGTACTTC
CASSLRPSGRMRQETQYF
>NA|NA|TRBJ2-3|TRBV4-2
TGTGCCAGCAGCCTAGATAATCAGGGGGATACGCAGTATTTT
CASSLDNQGDTQYF
>medium-sized|NA|TRBJ2-5|TRBV7-6
TGTGCCAGCAGCTCGCGGCCAGGGACGGAGACCCAGTACTTC
CASSSRPGTETQYF
>NA|TRBD1|TRBJ2-7|TRBV5-1
TGCGCCAGCAGCTTGGATCCAGGGGGCGCTTACAATGAGCAGTACTTC
CASSLDPGGAYNEQYF
>once|TRBD2|TRBJ2-7|TRBV7-2
TGTGCCAGCAGCTTATCGGTGGGAGGGACCTACGAGCAGTACTTC
CASSLSVGGTYEQYF
>NA|NA|TRBJ2-6|TRBV7-8
TGTGCCAGCAGCTTAGCGGACTACCACTCTGGGGCCAACGTCCTGACTTTC
CASSLADYHSGANVLTF
>many|NA|TRBJ2-4|TRBV24-1
TGTGCCACCACCTTAGCCAAAAACATTCAGTACTTC
CATTLAKNIQYF
>many|TRBD1|TRBJ2-2|TRBV10-1
TGCGCCAGCAGTGAGGACAGGGTGTACACCGGGGAGCTGTTTTTT
CASSEDRVYTGELFF
>medium-sized|NA|TRBJ2-3|TRBV12-3/TRBV12-4
TGTGCCAGCAGTTTAGCGCAGGCATCGATACCTAGCACAGATACGCAGTATTTT
CASSLAQASIPSTDTQYF
>NA|NA|TRBJ2-1|TRBV7-3
TGTGCCAGCAGCTTATCGGTGGACAATGAGCAGTTCTTC
CASSLSVDNEQFF
>NA|TRBD1|TRBJ1-5|TRBV7-9
TGTGCCAGCAGCTCCGGACAGGGGAAAAATCAGCCCCAGCATTTT
CASSSGQGKNQPQHF
>NA|TRBD2|TRBJ2-5|TRBV29-1
TGCAGCGTTGCCGGGAGGGACGGGAAGACCCAGTACTTC
CSVAGRDGKTQYF
>NA|TRBD1|TRBJ2-1|TRBV7-2
TGTGCCAGCGGCTTAGGGGGACAGACATACAATGAACAGTTCTTC
CASGLGGQTYNEQFF
>medium-sized|TRBD2|TRBJ2-2|TRBV7-7
TGTGCTAGCAGCTTAGGCGCTAGCGGGGGGAACACCGGGGAGCTGTTTTTT
CASSLGASGGNTGELFF
>NA|TRBD2|TRBJ2-7|TRBV7-3
TGTGCCAGCAGCCCCCGGACTAGCTACGAGCAGTACTTC
CASSPRTSYEQYF
>medium-sized|NA|TRBJ2-1|TRBV7-3
TGTGCCAGCAGCTTCCAAGGACTTCCAAATGAGCAGTTCTTC
CASSFQGLPNEQFF
>many|TRBD2|TRBJ2-7|TRBV10-2
TGCGCCAGCACTCCACAGCGGGAGGGCCTAAGGGAGCAGTACTTC
CASTPQREGLREQYF
>few|NA|TRBJ2-3|TRBV20-1
TGCAGTGCTAGAGGAAATGCAGATACGCAGTATTTT
CSARGNADTQYF
>NA|NA|TRBJ2-5|TRBV7-6
TGTGCCAGCAGTAGTGAGCTGGTTGAGACCCAGTACTTC
CASSSELVETQYF
>NA|NA|TRBJ2-7|TRBV28
TGTGCCAGCAGTTTGGTCCAGGGGGGTTACGAGCAGTACTTC
CASSLVQGGYEQYF
>medium-sized|NA|TRBJ2-1|TRBV7-2
TGTGCCAGCAGCTTAGATTTCGGGATCTCCTACAATGAGCAGTTCTTC
CASSLDFGISYNEQFF
>NA|TRBD2|TRBJ2-1|TRBV9
TGTGCCAGCAGCTCCCGGACTAGCGGGGTAGCCAATGAGCAGTTCTTC
CASSSRTSGVANEQFF
>few|NA|TRBJ1-3|TRBV7-6
TGTGCCAGCAGCTTAGATCTTACAGAGAACTCTGGAAACACCATATATTTT
CASSLDLTENSGNTIYF
>NA|NA|TRBJ2-1|TRBV7-3
TGTGCCAGCAGCTTAAACACCTACAATGAGCAGTTCTTC
CASSLNTYNEQFF
>NA|NA|TRBJ2-2|TRBV7-4
TGTGCCAGCGGGCGCGGGGGCGTAACCGGGGAGCTGTTTTTT
CASGRGGVTGELFF
>NA|TRBD1|TRBJ2-1|TRBV7-3
TGTGCCAGCAGCTCAAATACCGGGACAGTGCAGTTCTTC
CASSSNTGTVQFF
>medium-sized|TRBD1|TRBJ2-7|TRBV7-8
TGTGCCAGCAGCTTAGAGGGGACAGCAAATTCACCCCTCCACTTC
CASSLEGTANSPLHF
>medium-sized|NA|TRBJ2-5|TRBV12-3/TRBV12-4
TGTGCCAGCAGTCGGACTTCGACTAAGACCCAGTACTTC
CASSRTSTKTQYF